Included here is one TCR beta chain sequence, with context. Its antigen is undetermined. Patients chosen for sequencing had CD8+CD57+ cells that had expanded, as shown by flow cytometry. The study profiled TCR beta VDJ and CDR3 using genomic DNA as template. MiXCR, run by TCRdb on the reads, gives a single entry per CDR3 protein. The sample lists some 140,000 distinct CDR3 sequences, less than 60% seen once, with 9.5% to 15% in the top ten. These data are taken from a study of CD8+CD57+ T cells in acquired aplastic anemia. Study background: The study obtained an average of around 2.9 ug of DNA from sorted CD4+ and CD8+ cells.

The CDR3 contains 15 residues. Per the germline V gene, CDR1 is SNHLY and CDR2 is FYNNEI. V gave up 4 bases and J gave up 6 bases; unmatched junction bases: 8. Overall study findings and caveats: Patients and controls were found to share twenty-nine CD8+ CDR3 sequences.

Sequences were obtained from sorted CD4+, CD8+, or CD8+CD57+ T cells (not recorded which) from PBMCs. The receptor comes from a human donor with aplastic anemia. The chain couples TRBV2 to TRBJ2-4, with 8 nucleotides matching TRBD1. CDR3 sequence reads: CASSVQGAGRNIQYF. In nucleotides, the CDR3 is TGTGCCAGCAGTGTTCAGGGGGCTGGGAGAAACATTCAGTACTTC.